Below are 12 T cell receptor beta chains sequenced from a single sample in a study of T cell responses to AZD1222 COVID-19 vaccine. The data were produced by immunoSEQ multiplex PCR, yet TCRdb's version contains in-frame clones alone and is incomplete. The data hold 130,000 to 150,000 clones, with about nine tenths observed a single time. The sample was peripheral blood, taken on day 0 of AZD1222 vaccination. These receptor sequences come from an adult in good health.

CDR3 protein: CASSLVPTSGWGNTQYF. CDR3 nucleotides: TGTGCCAGCAGCTTAGTCCCGACTAGCGGGTGGGGGAATACGCAGTATTTT. The J gene is TRBJ2-3, the V gene TRBV7-9; TRBD2 agrees at 10 bases. The CDR3 contains 17 residues. The germline V gene has CDR1 SEHNR and CDR2 FQNEAQ (reference sequence). The junction had 11 bases not matched to a gene; V was cut back by 1 base and J by 7 bases.

The J gene is TRBJ2-1, the V gene TRBV27; 8 bases agree with TRBD2. The CDR3 runs to 14 residues. With 5 bases clipped from V and 3 bases from J, the junction kept 3 bases outside the gene matches. CDR1 and CDR2 from the germline V gene are MNHEY and SMNVEV (reference sequence). The CDR3 DNA reads TGTGCCAGCAGTCGGGAGGGGATCTACAATGAGCAGTTCTTC. This gives the protein CASSREGIYNEQFF.

This clone came up once. V is TRBV5-6 and J is TRBJ2-7, with a possible D match to TRBD1 (6 bases). From germline, CDR1 is SGHDT and CDR2 YYEEEE. This CDR3 is built from 15 residues. The V gene lost 4 bases and the J gene lost 3 bases, with 17 bases spanning the gap. The chain's CDR3 is CASSPKQGAVYEQYF. CDR3 nucleotide sequence: TGTGCCAGCAGCCCCAAACAGGGAGCTGTCTACGAGCAGTACTTC.

CDR3 region: CASSLSGTAYEKLFF. For the CDR3, the DNA is TGTGCCAGCAGCTTGAGCGGGACAGCATATGAAAAACTGTTTTTT. The J gene is TRBJ1-4, the V gene TRBV9, with 7 bases that match TRBD1. The CDR3 spans 15 residues. The V gene end was trimmed by 4 bases and the J gene end by 6 bases; junction bases not matched to a gene: 9. Germline V lookup: CDR1 SGDLS, CDR2 YYNGEE.

The chain is built from TRBV2 and TRBJ1-5; D not resolved. Looked up from germline, CDR1 is SNHLY and CDR2 is FYNNEI. Trimming took off 6 bases at V and 3 bases at J, with 9 bases between the two ends. This CDR3 is 13 amino acids long. CDR3 DNA sequence: TGTGCCAGCAGAGAGTATTCCAATCAGCCCCAGCATTTT. This translates into CASREYSNQPQHF.

The V gene is TRBV12-3 or TRBV12-4, the J gene TRBJ2-1; D is undetermined. CDR3 size: 12 residues. The V end was cut by 6 bases, the J end by 9 bases, with 12 bases between. As DNA, the CDR3 is TGTGCCAGCAGCCCCGGCGAAGGTGAGCAGTTCTTC. This gives the protein CASSPGEGEQFF.

In its sample, this clone was seen once. The chain employs TRBV7-2 and TRBJ1-2, with unresolved D. Per germline, CDR1 SGHTA and CDR2 FQGNSA. V lost 5 bases and J 2 bases, leaving 12 bases between the germline ends. The CDR3 runs to 14 residues. In DNA, the CDR3 is TGTGCCAGCAGCCCAGAGACGGCGAACTATGGCTACACCTTC. It codes for CASSPETANYGYTF.

This clone appeared once. V gene TRBV29-1 combines with J gene TRBJ2-1, with 9 bases that match TRBD2. CDR1 is SQVTM and CDR2 is ANQGSEA in the germline V gene. The V gene end was trimmed by 4 bases and the J gene end by 15 bases; junction bases not matched to a gene: 10. The CDR3 covers 12 residues. This chain's CDR3 is CSVVLAGLRPFF. The CDR3 DNA reads TGCAGCGTTGTTCTAGCGGGACTTCGGCCGTTCTTC.

The chain combines TRBV28 with TRBJ2-7, with TRBD1 identical over 11 bases. J was trimmed by 3 bases and V by 3 bases; bases with no gene match: 1. This CDR3 is 14 amino acids long. In germline, CDR1 is MDHEN, CDR2 SYDVKM. CDR3 loop: CASSFGTGGYEQYF. In nucleotides, the CDR3 is TGTGCCAGCAGTTTCGGGACAGGGGGCTACGAGCAGTACTTC.

V gene TRBV5-1 combines with J gene TRBJ2-7; D gene unclear. Germline loops: CDR1 SGHRS, CDR2 YFSETQ. This CDR3 is 13 amino acids long. The V end was cut by 2 bases, the J end by 2 bases, with 8 bases between. The CDR3 sequence is CASSLEWPYEQYF. The DNA for the CDR3 is TGCGCCAGCAGCTTAGAGTGGCCCTACGAGCAGTACTTC.

The rearrangement links TRBV9 to TRBJ2-3; D unresolved. This CDR3 has 13 amino acids. V was clipped by 3 bases and J by 5 bases, with 10 bases between them. The germline V gene has CDR1 SGDLS and CDR2 YYNGEE. Here the CDR3 reads CASSGNGEDTQYF. The CDR3 bases are TGTGCCAGCAGCGGGAATGGGGAAGATACGCAGTATTTT.

A word on this clone: Other DNA sequences in the sample encode the same CDR3. This rearrangement joins TRBV10-3 to TRBJ1-1; TRBD1 aligns across 7 bases. The length of the CDR3 is 13 residues. With V trimmed by 4 bases and J by 1 base, 0 bases remained unmatched. CDR1 is ENHRY, CDR2 SYGVKD, per germline. The CDR3, as DNA: TGTGCCATCAGTGGACAGGGGAACACTGAAGCTTTCTTT. This translates into CAISGQGNTEAFF.